This TCR beta chain was recorded in a study of human T cells and chemical hapten exposure. Study at large: Diagnoses of alopecia areata, totalis or universalis occurred in mostly female patients.

The time point here: patch test 2, 6 weeks after DPC sensitization. Treatment in this sample: therapeutic diphenylcyclopropenone sensitization with weekly scalp DPC. Non-pregnant alopecia patients aged 18 to 70, suitable for DPC therapy. This clonotype was observed a few times. The target antigen is unknown. Study-level results: Donors, who had alopecia, may show an immune response that differs from healthy people's.

Unique molecular identifiers were linked by the library to individual cDNA molecules. TCRdb passed the RACE reads through MiXCR, listing each CDR3 protein once. This sample has about 100,000 distinct CDR3 sequences, with 11% found just once. This TCR came from a woman aged 40 to 55 with alopecia areata. Some clones in this sample may be carry-over from other donors' samples. The source material was whole blood, sampled in connection with sensitization to the hapten diphenylcyclopropenone (DPC).

The chain's CDR3 is CASSVGGQQETQYF. CDR3 DNA: TGTGCCAGCAGCGTAGGGGGACAACAAGAGACCCAGTACTTC. The chain recombines TRBV9 with TRBJ2-5; TRBD1 is a possible D gene (6 bases). V lost 0 bases to trimming and J lost 2 bases, with 8 bases between them. Germline V gene data show CDR1 as SGDLS and CDR2 as YYNGEE. The CDR3 contains 14 residues.